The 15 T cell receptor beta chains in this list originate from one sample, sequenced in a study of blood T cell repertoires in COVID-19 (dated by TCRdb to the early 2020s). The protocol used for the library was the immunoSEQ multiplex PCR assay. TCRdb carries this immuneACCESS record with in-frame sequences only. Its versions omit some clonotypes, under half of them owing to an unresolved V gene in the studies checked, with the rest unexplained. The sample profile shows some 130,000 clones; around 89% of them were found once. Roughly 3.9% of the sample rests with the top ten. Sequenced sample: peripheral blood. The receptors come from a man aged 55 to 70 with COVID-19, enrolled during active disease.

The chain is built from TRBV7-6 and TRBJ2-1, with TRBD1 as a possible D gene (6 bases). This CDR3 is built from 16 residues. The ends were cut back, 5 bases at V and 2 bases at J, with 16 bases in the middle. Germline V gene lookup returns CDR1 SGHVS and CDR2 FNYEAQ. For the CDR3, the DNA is TGTGCCAGCAGCAAACCTCCGGGACAACCCTACAATGAGCAGTTCTTC. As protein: CASSKPPGQPYNEQFF.

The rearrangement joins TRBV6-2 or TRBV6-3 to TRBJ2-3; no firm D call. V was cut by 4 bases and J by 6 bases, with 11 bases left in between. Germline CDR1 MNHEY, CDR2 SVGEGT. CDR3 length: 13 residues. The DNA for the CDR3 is TGTGCCAGCAGTTCTCCCCCCGCGGATACGCAGTATTTT. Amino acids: CASSSPPADTQYF.

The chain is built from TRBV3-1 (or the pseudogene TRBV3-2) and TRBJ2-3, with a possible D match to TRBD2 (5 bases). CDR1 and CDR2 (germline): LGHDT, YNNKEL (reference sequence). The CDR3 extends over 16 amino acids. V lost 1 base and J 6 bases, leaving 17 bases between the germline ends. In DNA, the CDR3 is TGTGCCAGCAGCCAAGGAACACTAGGTGCGTCCGATACGCAGTATTTT. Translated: CASSQGTLGASDTQYF.

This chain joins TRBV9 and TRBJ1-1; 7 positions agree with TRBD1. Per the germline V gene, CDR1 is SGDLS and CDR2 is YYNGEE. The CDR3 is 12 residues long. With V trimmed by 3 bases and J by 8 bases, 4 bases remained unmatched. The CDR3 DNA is TGTGCCAGCAGCGGACAGGGACAGGAAGCTTTCTTT. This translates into CASSGQGQEAFF.

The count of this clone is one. As DNA, the CDR3 is TGTGCCAGCAGCCCTGGTAGGCACAGCGAGCAGTACTTC. It yields the protein CASSPGRHSEQYF. The J gene is TRBJ2-7, the V gene TRBV11-2, with D unresolved. Trimming removed 5 bases at V and 6 bases at J, with 14 bases between. Germline V gene data show CDR1 as SGHAT and CDR2 as FQNNGV. The CDR3 spans 13 residues.

The DNA of the CDR3 is TGCAGCGTTGAAAGGGGGACAAACGAGCAGTACTTC. Translating gives CSVERGTNEQYF. J is TRBJ2-7 and V is TRBV29-1, with D maybe TRBD1 (6 bases). Germline V gene data show CDR1 as SQVTM and CDR2 as ANQGSEA. The CDR3 loop spans 12 amino acids. Trimming took off 2 bases at V and 5 bases at J, with 10 bases between the two ends.

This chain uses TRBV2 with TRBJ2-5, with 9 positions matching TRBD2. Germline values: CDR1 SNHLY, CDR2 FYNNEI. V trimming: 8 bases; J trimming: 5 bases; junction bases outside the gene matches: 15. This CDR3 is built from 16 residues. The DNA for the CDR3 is TGTGCCAGCCGCACGCGGGGGGGGAAGGGGCTCGAGACCCAGTACTTC. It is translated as CASRTRGGKGLETQYF.

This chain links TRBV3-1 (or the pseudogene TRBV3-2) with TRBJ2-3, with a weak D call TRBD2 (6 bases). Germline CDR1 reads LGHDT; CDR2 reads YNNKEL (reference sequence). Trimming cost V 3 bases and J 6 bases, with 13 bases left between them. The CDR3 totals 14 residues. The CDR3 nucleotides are TGTGCCAGCAGCCAGGGACTCTTCGAGGATACGCAGTATTTT. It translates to CASSQGLFEDTQYF.

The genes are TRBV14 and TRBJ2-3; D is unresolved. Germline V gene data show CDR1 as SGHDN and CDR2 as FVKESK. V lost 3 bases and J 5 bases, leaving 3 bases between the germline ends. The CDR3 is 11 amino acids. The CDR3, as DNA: TGTGCCAGCAGCCACGGAGATACGCAGTATTTT. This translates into CASSHGDTQYF.

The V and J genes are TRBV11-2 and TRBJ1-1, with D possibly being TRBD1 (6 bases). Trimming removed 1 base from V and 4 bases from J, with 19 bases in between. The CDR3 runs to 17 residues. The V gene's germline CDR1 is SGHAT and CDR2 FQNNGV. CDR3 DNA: TGTGCCAGCAGCTTAGTCCCTCGCAGCACAGGGATCACTGAAGCTTTCTTT. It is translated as CASSLVPRSTGITEAFF.

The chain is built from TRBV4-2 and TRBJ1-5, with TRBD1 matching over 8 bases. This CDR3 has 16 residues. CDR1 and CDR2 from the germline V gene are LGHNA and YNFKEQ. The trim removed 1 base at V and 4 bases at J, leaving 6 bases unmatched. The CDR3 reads CASSQVAGQENQPQHF. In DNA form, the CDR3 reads TGTGCCAGCAGCCAAGTTGCGGGACAGGAGAATCAGCCCCAGCATTTT.

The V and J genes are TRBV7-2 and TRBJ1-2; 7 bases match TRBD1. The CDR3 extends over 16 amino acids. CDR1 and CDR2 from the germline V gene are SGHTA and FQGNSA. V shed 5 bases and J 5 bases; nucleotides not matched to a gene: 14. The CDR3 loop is CASSLSGGAGGYGYTF. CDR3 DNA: TGTGCCAGCAGCCTCTCAGGAGGGGCAGGGGGATATGGCTACACCTTC.

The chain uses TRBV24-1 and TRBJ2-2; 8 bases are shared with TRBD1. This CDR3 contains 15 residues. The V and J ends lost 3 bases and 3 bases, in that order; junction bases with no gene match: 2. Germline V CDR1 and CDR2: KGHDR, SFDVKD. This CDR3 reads CATSDPGGDTGELFF. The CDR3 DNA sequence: TGTGCCACCAGTGATCCAGGGGGCGACACCGGGGAGCTGTTTTTT.

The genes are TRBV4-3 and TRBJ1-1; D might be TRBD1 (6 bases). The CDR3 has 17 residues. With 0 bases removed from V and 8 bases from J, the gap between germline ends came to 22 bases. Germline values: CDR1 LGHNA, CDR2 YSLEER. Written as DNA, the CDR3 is TGCGCCAGCAGCCAAGATTACCTGCTGGGGGCCGAAGACGAAGCTTTCTTT. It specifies CASSQDYLLGAEDEAFF.

CDR3 protein: CASSIGAGKTFPTEAFF. In DNA form, the CDR3 reads TGTGCCAGTAGTATTGGTGCAGGGAAGACGTTTCCCACTGAAGCTTTCTTT. J is TRBJ1-1 and V is TRBV19, with a tentative D call TRBD1 (5 bases). Trimming left V 3 bases short and J 4 bases short, with 21 bases between. The CDR3 is 17 residues long. Germline lookup yields CDR1 LNHDA and CDR2 SQIVND (reference sequence). The whole variable domain, filled in from reference TRBV19 and TRBJ1-1, reads DGGITQSPKYLFRKEGQNVTLSCEQNLNHDAMYWYRQDPGQGLRLIYYSQIVNDFQKGDIAEGYSVSREKKESFPLTVTSAQKNPTAFYLCASSIGAGKTFPTEAFFGQGTRLTVV.